This record looks at one TCR beta chain sequence and its context. What it binds is unknown. At baseline, cycle 4 day 1, and cycle 7 day 1, blood was sampled. The source of the sample is a study of OX40 agonist ivuxolimab in advanced cancers. Background on the study: Patients got intravenous ivuxolimab at 0.01 to 10 mg/kg every 2 weeks. Dose-escalation subjects each had hepatocellular carcinoma, melanoma, renal cell or head and neck cancer. Broader study findings: Compared with others, partial responders at 0.1-3.0 mg/kg displayed clonal expansion among the lowest.

Clones were sequenced by immunoSEQ multiplex PCR, and TCRdb holds only the in-frame ones, with some missing. The sample records more than 80,000 clones, 65% to 90% being singletons. The CDR3 runs 13 residues. The V gene's germline CDR1 is SNHLY and CDR2 FYNNEI. V was shortened by 4 bases and J by 3 bases, with 10 bases between the two germline ends. This clonotype originated in an adult with an advanced solid tumor such as melanoma, head and neck, liver or kidney cancer. The V and J genes are TRBV2 and TRBJ2-7; maybe TRBD1 (6 bases). Sequencing was performed on CD4+ or CD8+ T cells sorted from blood, taken in a trial of the OX40 agonist ivuxolimab. The CDR3 DNA reads as TGTGCCAGCAGTGTGGGACAAGGCTACGAGCAGTACTTC. Translation gives CASSVGQGYEQYF.